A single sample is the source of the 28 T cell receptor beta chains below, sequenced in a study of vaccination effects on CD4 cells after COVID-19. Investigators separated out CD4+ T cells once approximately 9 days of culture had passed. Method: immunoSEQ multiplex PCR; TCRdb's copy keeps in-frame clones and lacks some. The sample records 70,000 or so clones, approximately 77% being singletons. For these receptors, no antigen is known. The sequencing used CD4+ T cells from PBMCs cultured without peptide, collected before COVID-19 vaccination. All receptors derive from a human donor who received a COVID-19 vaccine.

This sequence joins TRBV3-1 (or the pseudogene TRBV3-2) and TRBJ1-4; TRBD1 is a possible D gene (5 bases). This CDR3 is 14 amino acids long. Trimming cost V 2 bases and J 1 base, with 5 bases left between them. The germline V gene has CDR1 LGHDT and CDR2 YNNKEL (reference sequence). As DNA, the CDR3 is TGTGCCAGCAGCCAAAGGGGAACTAATGAAAAACTGTTTTTT. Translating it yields CASSQRGTNEKLFF.

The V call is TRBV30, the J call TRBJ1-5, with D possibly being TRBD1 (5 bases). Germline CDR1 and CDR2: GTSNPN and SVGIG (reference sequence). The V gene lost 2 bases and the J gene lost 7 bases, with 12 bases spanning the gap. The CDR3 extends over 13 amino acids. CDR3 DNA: TGTGCCTGGAGTCCAGGGAGCCGGCAGCCCCAGCATTTT. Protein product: CAWSPGSRQPQHF.

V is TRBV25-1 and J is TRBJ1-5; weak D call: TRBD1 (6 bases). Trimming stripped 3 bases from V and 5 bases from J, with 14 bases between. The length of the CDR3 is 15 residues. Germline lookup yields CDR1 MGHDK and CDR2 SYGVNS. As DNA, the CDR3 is TGTGCCAGCAGTGAGAAAACAGGGACGGATCAGCCCCAGCATTTT. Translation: CASSEKTGTDQPQHF.

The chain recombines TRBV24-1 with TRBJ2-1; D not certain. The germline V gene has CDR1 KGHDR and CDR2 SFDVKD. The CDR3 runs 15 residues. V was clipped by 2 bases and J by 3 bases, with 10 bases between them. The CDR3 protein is CATSDSRPVYNEQFF. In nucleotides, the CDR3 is TGTGCCACCAGTGATTCCCGACCGGTCTACAATGAGCAGTTCTTC.

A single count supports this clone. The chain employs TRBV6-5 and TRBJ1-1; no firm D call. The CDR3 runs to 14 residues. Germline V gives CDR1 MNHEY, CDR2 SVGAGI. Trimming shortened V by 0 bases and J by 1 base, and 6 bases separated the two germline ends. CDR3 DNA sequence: TGTGCCAGCAGTTACTCGTATAGGAACACTGAAGCTTTCTTT. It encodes CASSYSYRNTEAFF.

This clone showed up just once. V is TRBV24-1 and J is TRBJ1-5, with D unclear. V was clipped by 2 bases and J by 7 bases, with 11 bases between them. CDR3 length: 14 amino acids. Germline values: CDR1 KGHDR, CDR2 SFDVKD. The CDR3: CATSDSRTGQPQHF. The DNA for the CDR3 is TGTGCCACCAGTGATTCTAGGACGGGCCAGCCCCAGCATTTT.

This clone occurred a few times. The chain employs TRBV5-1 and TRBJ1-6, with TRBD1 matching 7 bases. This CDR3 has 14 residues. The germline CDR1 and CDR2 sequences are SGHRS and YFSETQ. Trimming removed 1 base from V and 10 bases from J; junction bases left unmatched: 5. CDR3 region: CASSLTGVGSPLHF. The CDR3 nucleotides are TGCGCCAGCAGCTTGACAGGGGTTGGGTCACCCCTCCACTTT.

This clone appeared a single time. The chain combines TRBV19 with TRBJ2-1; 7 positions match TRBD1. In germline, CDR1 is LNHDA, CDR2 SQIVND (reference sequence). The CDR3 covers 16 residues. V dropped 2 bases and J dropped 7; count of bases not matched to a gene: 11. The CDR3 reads CASSIMTGWGKNEQFF. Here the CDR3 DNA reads TGTGCCAGTAGTATAATGACAGGGTGGGGGAAGAATGAGCAGTTCTTC.

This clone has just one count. In DNA, the CDR3 is TGTGCCAGCAGGAGGACAGGGATTCTCACAGATACGCAGTATTTT. It yields the protein CASRRTGILTDTQYF. The rearrangement uses TRBV2 and TRBJ2-3; TRBD1 aligns across 8 bases. This CDR3 is built from 15 residues. Germline-derived CDR1 and CDR2 are SNHLY and FYNNEI. The trim removed 6 bases at V and 2 bases at J, leaving 7 bases unmatched.

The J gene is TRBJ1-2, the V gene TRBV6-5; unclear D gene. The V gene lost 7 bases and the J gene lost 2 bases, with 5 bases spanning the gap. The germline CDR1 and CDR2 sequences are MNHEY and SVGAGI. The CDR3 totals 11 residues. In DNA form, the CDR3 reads TGTGCCAGCAACACCAACTATGGCTACACCTTC. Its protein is CASNTNYGYTF.

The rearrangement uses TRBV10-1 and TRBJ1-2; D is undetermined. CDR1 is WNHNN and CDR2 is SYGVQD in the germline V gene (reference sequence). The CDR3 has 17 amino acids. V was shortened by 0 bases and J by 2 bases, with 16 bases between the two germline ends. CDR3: CASSESKLGGYNYGYTF. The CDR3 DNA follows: TGCGCCAGCAGTGAGTCCAAGTTGGGAGGCTACAACTATGGCTACACCTTC.

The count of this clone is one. This chain's CDR3 is CAISERVAIYNEQFF. The CDR3 bases are TGTGCCATCAGTGAGAGAGTAGCTATTTACAATGAGCAGTTCTTC. This chain uses TRBV10-3 with TRBJ2-1; unclear D gene. Trimming cost V 2 bases and J 4 bases, with 12 bases left between them. This CDR3 is 15 amino acids long. Germline CDR1 and CDR2: ENHRY and SYGVKD.

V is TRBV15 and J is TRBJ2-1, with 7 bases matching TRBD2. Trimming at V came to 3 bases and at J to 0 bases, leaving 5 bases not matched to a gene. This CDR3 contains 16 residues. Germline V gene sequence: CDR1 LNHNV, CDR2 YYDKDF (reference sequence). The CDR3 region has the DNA TGTGCCACCAGCAGGTTCGGGGGGAGCTCCTACAATGAGCAGTTCTTC. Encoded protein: CATSRFGGSSYNEQFF. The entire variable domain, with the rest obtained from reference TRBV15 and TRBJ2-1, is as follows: DAMVIQNPRYQVTQFGKPVTLSCSQTLNHNVMYWYQQKSSQAPKLLFHYYDKDFNNEADTPDNFQSRRPNTSFCFLDIRSPGLGDTAMYLCATSRFGGSSYNEQFFGPGTRLTVL.

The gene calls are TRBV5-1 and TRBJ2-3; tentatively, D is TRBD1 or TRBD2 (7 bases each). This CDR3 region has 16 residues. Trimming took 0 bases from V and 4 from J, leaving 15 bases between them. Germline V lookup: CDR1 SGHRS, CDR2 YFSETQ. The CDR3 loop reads CASSLAGRGGADTQYF. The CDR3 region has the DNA TGCGCCAGCAGCTTGGCTGGCAGGGGGGGCGCAGATACGCAGTATTTT.

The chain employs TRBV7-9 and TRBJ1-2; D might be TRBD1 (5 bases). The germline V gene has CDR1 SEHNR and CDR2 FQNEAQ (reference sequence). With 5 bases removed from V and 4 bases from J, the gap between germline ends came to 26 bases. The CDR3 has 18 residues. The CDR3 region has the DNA TGTGCCAGCAGCCCCCTTTATGGGACCTCGACCTTTTTCTATGGCTACACCTTC. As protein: CASSPLYGTSTFFYGYTF.

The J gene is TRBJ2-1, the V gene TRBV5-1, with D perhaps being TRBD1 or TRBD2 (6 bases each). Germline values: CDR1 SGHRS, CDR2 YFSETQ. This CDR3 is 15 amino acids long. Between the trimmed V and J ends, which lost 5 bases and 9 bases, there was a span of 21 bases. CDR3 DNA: TGCGCCAGCAGGGACGTGGGGGGCGTTGTTCCTGAGCAGTTCTTC. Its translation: CASRDVGGVVPEQFF.

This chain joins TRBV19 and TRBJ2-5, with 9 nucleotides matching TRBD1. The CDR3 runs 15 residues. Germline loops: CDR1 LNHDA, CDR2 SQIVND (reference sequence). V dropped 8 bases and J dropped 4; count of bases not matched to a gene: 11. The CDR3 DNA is TGTGCCAGTGCAGCACGAGGGACAGGGATAGAGACCCAGTACTTC. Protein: CASAARGTGIETQYF.

The CDR3 bases are TGCGCCAGCAGCTTGGAGGTCACGAGCTCCTACAATGAGCAGTTCTTC. The encoded protein is CASSLEVTSSYNEQFF. The chain couples TRBV5-1 to TRBJ2-1; D call uncertain. Trimming removed 0 bases from V and 0 bases from J, with 10 bases in between. This CDR3 has 16 residues. Germline V gene lookup returns CDR1 SGHRS and CDR2 YFSETQ.

In DNA form, the CDR3 reads TGTGCCAGCAGCTCCCCCGGGGTTAATGAGCAGTTCTTC. Its translation: CASSSPGVNEQFF. The V call is TRBV7-2, the J call TRBJ2-1, with D perhaps TRBD2 (5 bases). V lost 4 bases to trimming and J lost 7 bases, with 11 bases between them. This CDR3 contains 13 residues. Germline values: CDR1 SGHTA, CDR2 FQGNSA. Drawing the rest from reference TRBV7-2 and TRBJ2-1, the complete variable domain is GAGVSQSPSNKVTEKGKDVELRCDPISGHTALYWYRQSLGQGLEFLIYFQGNSAPDKSGLPSDRFSAERTGGSVSTLTIQRTQQEDSAVYLCASSSPGVNEQFFGPGTRLTVL.

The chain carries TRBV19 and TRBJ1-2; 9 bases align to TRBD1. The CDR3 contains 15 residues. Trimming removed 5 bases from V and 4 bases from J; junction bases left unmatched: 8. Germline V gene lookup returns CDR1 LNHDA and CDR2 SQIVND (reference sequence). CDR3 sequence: CASSFGTGPTYGYTF. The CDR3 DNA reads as TGTGCCAGTAGTTTTGGGACAGGGCCAACCTATGGCTACACCTTC. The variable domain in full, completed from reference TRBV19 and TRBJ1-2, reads DGGITQSPKYLFRKEGQNVTLSCEQNLNHDAMYWYRQDPGQGLRLIYYSQIVNDFQKGDIAEGYSVSREKKESFPLTVTSAQKNPTAFYLCASSFGTGPTYGYTFGSGTRLTVV.

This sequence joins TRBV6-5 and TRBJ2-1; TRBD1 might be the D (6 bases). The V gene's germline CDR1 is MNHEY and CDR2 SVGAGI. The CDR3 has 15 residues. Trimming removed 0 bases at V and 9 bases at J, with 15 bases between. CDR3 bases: TGTGCCAGCAGTTACTCAGGGGGATTGGGCCGTGAGCAGTTCTTC. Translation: CASSYSGGLGREQFF.

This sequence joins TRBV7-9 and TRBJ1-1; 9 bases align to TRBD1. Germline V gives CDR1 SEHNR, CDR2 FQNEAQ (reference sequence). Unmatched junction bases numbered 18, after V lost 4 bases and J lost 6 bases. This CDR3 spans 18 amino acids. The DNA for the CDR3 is TGTGCCAGCAGCTCCCGGGTCCCGGGACAGGGTTTGGGGTCTGAAGCTTTCTTT. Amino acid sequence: CASSSRVPGQGLGSEAFF.

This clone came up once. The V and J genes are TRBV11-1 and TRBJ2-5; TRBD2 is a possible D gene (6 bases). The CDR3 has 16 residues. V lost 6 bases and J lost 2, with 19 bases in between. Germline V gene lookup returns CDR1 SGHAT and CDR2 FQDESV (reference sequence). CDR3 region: CASREFKAGSQETQYF. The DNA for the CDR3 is TGTGCCAGCAGAGAATTCAAGGCGGGGTCTCAAGAGACCCAGTACTTC.

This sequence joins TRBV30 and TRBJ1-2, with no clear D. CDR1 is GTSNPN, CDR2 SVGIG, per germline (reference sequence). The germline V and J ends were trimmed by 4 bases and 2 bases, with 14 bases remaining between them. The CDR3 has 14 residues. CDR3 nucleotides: TGTGCCTGGACAAGGTCCGCAGTGAACTATGGCTACACCTTC. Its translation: CAWTRSAVNYGYTF.

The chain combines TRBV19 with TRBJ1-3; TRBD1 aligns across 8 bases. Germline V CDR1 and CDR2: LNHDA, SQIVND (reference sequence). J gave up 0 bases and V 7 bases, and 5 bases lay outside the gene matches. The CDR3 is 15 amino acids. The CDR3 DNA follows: TGTGCCAGTACCAGGGGGCCGAGCTCTGGAAACACCATATATTTT. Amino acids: CASTRGPSSGNTIYF.

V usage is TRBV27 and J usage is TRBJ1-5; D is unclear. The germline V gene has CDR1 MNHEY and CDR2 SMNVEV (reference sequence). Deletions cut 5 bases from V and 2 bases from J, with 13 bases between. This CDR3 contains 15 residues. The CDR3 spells CASSMGWRGNQPQHF. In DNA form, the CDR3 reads TGTGCCAGCAGTATGGGGTGGAGGGGCAATCAGCCCCAGCATTTT.

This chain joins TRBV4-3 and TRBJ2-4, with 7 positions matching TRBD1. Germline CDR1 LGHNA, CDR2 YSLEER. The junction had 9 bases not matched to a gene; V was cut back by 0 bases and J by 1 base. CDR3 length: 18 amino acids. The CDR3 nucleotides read TGCGCCAGCAGCCAAGATAGAGGCTCGACAGGGGCCAAAAACATTCAGTACTTC. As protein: CASSQDRGSTGAKNIQYF.

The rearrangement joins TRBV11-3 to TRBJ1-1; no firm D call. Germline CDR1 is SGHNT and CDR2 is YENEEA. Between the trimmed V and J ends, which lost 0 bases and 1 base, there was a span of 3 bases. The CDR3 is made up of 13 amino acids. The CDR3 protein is CASSLDKNTEAFF. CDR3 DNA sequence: TGTGCCAGCAGCTTAGATAAGAACACTGAAGCTTTCTTT. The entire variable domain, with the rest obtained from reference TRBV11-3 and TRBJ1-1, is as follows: EAGVVQSPRYKIIEKKQPVAFWCNPISGHNTLYWYLQNLGQGPELLIRYENEEAVDDSQLPKDRFSAERLKGVDSTLKIQPAELGDSAVYLCASSLDKNTEAFFGQGTRLTVV.